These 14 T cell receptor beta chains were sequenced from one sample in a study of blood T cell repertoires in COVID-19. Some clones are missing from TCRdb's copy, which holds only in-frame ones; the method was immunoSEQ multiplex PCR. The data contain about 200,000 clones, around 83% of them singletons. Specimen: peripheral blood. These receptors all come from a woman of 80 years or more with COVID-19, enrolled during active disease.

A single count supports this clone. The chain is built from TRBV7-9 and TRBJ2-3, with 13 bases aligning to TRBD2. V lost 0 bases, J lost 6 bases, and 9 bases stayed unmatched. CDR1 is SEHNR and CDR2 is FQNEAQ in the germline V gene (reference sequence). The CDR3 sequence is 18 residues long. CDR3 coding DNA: TGTGCCAGCAGCTTAGCGGGACTAGCGGGGACCCAACATGATACGCAGTATTTT. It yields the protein CASSLAGLAGTQHDTQYF. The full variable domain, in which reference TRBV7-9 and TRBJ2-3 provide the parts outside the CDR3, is DTGVSQNPRHKITKRGQNVTFRCDPISEHNRLYWYRQTLGQGPEFLTYFQNEAQLEKSRLLSDRFSAERPKGSFSTLEIQRTEQGDSAMYLCASSLAGLAGTQHDTQYFGPGTRLTVL.

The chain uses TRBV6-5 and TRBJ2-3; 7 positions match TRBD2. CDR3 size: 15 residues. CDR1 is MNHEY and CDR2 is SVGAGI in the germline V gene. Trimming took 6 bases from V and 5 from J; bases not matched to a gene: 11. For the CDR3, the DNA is TGTGCCAGCAGGGAGGGAGGGAAGTCTGGAGATACGCAGTATTTT. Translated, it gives CASREGGKSGDTQYF.

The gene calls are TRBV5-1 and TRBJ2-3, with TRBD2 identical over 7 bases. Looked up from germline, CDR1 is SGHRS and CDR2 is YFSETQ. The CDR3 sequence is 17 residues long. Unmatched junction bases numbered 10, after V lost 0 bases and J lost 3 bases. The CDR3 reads CASSLGFGGGATDTQYF. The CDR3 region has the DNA TGCGCCAGCAGCTTGGGATTCGGCGGGGGAGCGACAGATACGCAGTATTTT.

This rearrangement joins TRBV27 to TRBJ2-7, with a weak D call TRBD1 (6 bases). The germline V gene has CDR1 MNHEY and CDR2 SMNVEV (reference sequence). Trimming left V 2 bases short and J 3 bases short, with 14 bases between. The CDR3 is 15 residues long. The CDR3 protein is CASSLAGTSVYEQYF. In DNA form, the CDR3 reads TGTGCCAGCAGTTTAGCCGGGACATCAGTCTACGAGCAGTACTTC.

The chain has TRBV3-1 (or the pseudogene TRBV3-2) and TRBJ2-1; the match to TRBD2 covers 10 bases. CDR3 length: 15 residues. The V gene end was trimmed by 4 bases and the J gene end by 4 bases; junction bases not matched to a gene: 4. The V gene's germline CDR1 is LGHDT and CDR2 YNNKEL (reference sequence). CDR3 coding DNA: TGTGCCAGCAGCCCGGAAGCGGGGGGGTACAATGAGCAGTTCTTC. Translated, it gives CASSPEAGGYNEQFF.

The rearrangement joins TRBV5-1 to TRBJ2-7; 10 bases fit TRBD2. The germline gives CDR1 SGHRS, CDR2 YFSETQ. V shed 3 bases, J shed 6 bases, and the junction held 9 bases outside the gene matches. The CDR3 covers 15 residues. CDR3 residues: CASSSRTSGAGEQYF. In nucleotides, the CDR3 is TGCGCCAGCAGCTCCAGGACTAGCGGAGCGGGCGAGCAGTACTTC.

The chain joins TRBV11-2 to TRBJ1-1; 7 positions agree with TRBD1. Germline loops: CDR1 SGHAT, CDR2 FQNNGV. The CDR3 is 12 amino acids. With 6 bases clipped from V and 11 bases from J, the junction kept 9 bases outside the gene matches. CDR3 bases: TGTGCCAGCAGGCACAGGGGTGGGGGGGCTTTCTTT. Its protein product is CASRHRGGGAFF.

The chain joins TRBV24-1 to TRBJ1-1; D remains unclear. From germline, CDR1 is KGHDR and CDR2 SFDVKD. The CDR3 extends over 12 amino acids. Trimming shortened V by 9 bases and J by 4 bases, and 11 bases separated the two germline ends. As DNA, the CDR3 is TGTGCCACCGCCTTGGAGGGCACTGAAGCTTTCTTT. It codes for CATALEGTEAFF.

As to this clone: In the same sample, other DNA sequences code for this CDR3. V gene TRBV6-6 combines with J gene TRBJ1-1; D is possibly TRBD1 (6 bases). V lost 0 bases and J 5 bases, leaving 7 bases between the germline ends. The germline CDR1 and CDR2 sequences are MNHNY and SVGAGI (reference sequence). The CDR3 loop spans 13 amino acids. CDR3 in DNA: TGTGCCAGCAGTTACTCGAGGGGGACTGAAGCTTTCTTT. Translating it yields CASSYSRGTEAFF.

CDR3 loop: CASSKAGTTNEKLFF. The CDR3 DNA reads TGTGCCAGCAGTAAAGCCGGGACAACTAATGAAAAACTGTTTTTT. The gene calls are TRBV25-1 and TRBJ1-4, with D unclear. This CDR3 comprises 15 residues. Trimming left V 5 bases short and J 0 bases short, with 10 bases between. Germline V CDR1 and CDR2: MGHDK, SYGVNS.

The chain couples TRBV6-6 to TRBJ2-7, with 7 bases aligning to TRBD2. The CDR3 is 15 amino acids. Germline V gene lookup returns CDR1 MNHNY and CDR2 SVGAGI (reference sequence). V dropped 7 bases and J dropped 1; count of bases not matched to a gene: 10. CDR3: CASTHGGGGSYEQYF. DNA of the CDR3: TGTGCCAGCACCCACGGCGGGGGAGGATCCTACGAGCAGTACTTC.

CDR3 protein: CARSLGSGELFF. CDR3 in DNA: TGTGCCAGAAGCTTGGGGAGCGGGGAGCTGTTTTTT. The chain joins TRBV5-3 to TRBJ2-2, with D uncertain. TRBV5-3 is classed as an ORF, of uncertain function. Trimming pared 0 bases from V and 7 bases from J, leaving 4 bases between. CDR3 length: 12 residues.

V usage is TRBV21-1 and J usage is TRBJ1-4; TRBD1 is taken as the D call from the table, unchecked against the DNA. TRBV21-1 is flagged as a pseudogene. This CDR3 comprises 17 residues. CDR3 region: CASSKPPDTTTNEKLFF. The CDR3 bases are TGTGCCAGCAGCAAACCACCGGACACCACAACTAATGAAAAACTGTTTTTT.

The CDR3 spells CASSPTRGQVEPQHF. Written as DNA, the CDR3 is TGTGCCAGCTCACCAACCAGGGGGCAAGTGGAGCCCCAGCATTTT. J is TRBJ1-5 and V is TRBV18; 8 bases fit TRBD1. The germline V gene encodes CDR1 KGHSH and CDR2 LQKENI. The CDR3 spans 15 residues. V lost 2 bases, J lost 8 bases, and 8 bases stayed unmatched.